The 20 T cell receptor beta chains listed next were all sequenced from one sample in a study of OX40 agonist ivuxolimab in advanced cancers. Here immunoSEQ multiplex PCR was the method, and the copy in TCRdb shows in-frame clones only, minus some. Of nearly 9,000 clones in the sample, about 88% are singletons; the top ten hold 15% to 20%. Sample: CD4+ or CD8+ T cells sorted from blood, taken in a trial of the OX40 agonist ivuxolimab. All receptors come from an adult with an advanced solid tumor such as melanoma, head and neck, liver or kidney cancer.

CDR3 DNA sequence: TGTGCCAGCAGCGTAAATGAGCGGGAGCCCACAGATACGCAGTATTTT. As protein: CASSVNEREPTDTQYF. This rearrangement joins TRBV9 to TRBJ2-3, with 8 nucleotides matching TRBD2. V lost 1 base and J lost 2; bases outside the gene matches: 6. The CDR3 is 16 amino acids. Germline-derived CDR1 and CDR2 are SGDLS and YYNGEE.

V usage is TRBV19 and J usage is TRBJ1-6, with D maybe TRBD1 (5 bases). Per germline, CDR1 LNHDA and CDR2 SQIVND (reference sequence). The CDR3 consists of 15 residues. The V end lost 3 bases, the J end lost 6 bases, and 12 bases lay between the germline ends. DNA of the CDR3: TGTGCCAGTAGTATTTGGAGGACACCTAATTCACCCCTCCACTTT. Translation gives CASSIWRTPNSPLHF.

This rearrangement joins TRBV21-1 to TRBJ2-6. TRBV21-1 is described as a pseudogene. There are 19 residues in the CDR3. The CDR3 DNA follows: TGTGCCAGCAGCAAACGGGGCAGGGTCTGTGACTCTGGGGCCAACGTCCTGACTTTC. Translation: CASSKRGRVCDSGANVLTF.

The genes are TRBV2 and TRBJ2-7, with TRBD2 identical over 11 bases. The junction had 8 bases not matched to a gene; V was cut back by 8 bases and J by 2 bases. The CDR3 runs to 15 residues. Germline lookup yields CDR1 SNHLY and CDR2 FYNNEI. The CDR3 loop reads CASSSGTSGTYEQYF. CDR3 coding DNA: TGTGCCAGCTCTTCCGGGACTAGCGGAACCTACGAGCAGTACTTC.

The chain recombines TRBV7-9 with TRBJ2-6, with D unresolved. CDR1 and CDR2 from the germline V gene are SEHNR and FQNEAQ (reference sequence). V was shortened by 2 bases and J by 4 bases, with 21 bases between the two germline ends. The CDR3 length is 19 residues. The CDR3, as DNA: TGTGCCAGCAGCTTATCAGGTACAGCCCCCGCTGGAGGGGCCAACGTCCTGACTTTC. This gives the protein CASSLSGTAPAGGANVLTF.

The V call is TRBV5-5, the J call TRBJ2-1; D perhaps matches TRBD2 (5 bases). The V end was cut by 1 base, the J end by 5 bases, with 7 bases between. This CDR3 is built from 13 residues. From germline, CDR1 is SGHKS and CDR2 YYEKEE (reference sequence). The CDR3 coding sequence is TGTGCCAGCAGCTTGTACGGGGACAATGAGCAGTTCTTC. It encodes CASSLYGDNEQFF.

The chain carries TRBV27 and TRBJ1-1, with 7 nucleotides matching TRBD1. Looked up from germline, CDR1 is MNHEY and CDR2 is SMNVEV (reference sequence). The CDR3 sequence is 13 residues long. With 5 bases clipped from V and 5 bases from J, the junction kept 5 bases outside the gene matches. In DNA form, the CDR3 reads TGTGCCAGCAGTCGGACAGGCGGGACTGAAGCTTTCTTT. This gives the protein CASSRTGGTEAFF.

This chain connects TRBV19 to TRBJ2-3; 8 bases are shared with TRBD1. The V segment lost 4 bases and the J segment 5 bases; nucleotides outside the gene matches: 11. Germline values: CDR1 LNHDA, CDR2 SQIVND (reference sequence). The CDR3 spans 16 residues. For the CDR3, the DNA is TGTGCCAGTAGTACTCGGACAGGGAGGAATGGAGATACGCAGTATTTT. Protein sequence: CASSTRTGRNGDTQYF.

Written as DNA, the CDR3 is TGTGCCAGTAGTATACATCCGGACAGGACCTATAATTCACCCCTCCACTTT. It codes for CASSIHPDRTYNSPLHF. The rearrangement joins TRBV19 to TRBJ1-6; TRBD1 agrees at 7 bases. This CDR3 region has 17 residues. V lost 2 bases, J lost 2 bases, and 6 bases stayed unmatched. Germline V gene data show CDR1 as LNHDA and CDR2 as SQIVND (reference sequence).

The rearrangement uses TRBV7-3 and TRBJ1-1; no reliable D call. There are 13 residues in the CDR3. V lost 6 bases to trimming and J lost 2 bases, with 10 bases between them. Germline values: CDR1 SGHTA, CDR2 FQGTGA. The CDR3 DNA reads TGTGCCAGCAGTAGAGGTCCAAACACTGAAGCTTTCTTT. Amino acid sequence: CASSRGPNTEAFF.

This chain uses TRBV27 with TRBJ1-5; D possibly corresponds to TRBD1 (5 bases). The CDR3 runs 16 residues. Trimming pared 2 bases from V and 5 bases from J, leaving 16 bases between. The germline CDR1 and CDR2 sequences are MNHEY and SMNVEV (reference sequence). In DNA form, the CDR3 reads TGTGCCAGCAGTTTAAGAAGGGGCGAAAGGGATCAGCCCCAGCATTTT. Translating gives CASSLRRGERDQPQHF.

The chain carries TRBV27 and TRBJ2-5; 7 positions match TRBD1. Germline V lookup: CDR1 MNHEY, CDR2 SMNVEV (reference sequence). CDR3 length: 15 amino acids. V was pared by 3 bases and J by 2 bases, with 6 bases of the junction left unmatched. CDR3 bases: TGTGCCAGCAGTTTTGACAGGGCTGGGCAAGAGACCCAGTACTTC. Its translation: CASSFDRAGQETQYF.

This sequence joins TRBV19 and TRBJ1-5, with TRBD1 matching 7 bases. The germline CDR1 and CDR2 sequences are LNHDA and SQIVND (reference sequence). Losses at the gene ends were 3 bases for V and 6 bases for J; bases not matched to a gene: 8. This CDR3 is built from 15 residues. The CDR3 loop reads CASSISTGMGQPQHF. Written as DNA, the CDR3 is TGTGCCAGTAGTATTTCGACAGGGATGGGTCAGCCCCAGCATTTT.

This chain links TRBV30 with TRBJ2-3, with 9 bases that match TRBD2. The trim removed 5 bases at V and 4 bases at J, leaving 10 bases unmatched. The CDR3 runs 15 residues. Germline CDR1 is GTSNPN and CDR2 is SVGIG (reference sequence). The CDR3 here is CAWQIGRGGPDTQYF. CDR3 nucleotide sequence: TGTGCCTGGCAAATCGGGCGGGGGGGCCCAGATACGCAGTATTTT.

Only one count was recorded for this clone. V gene TRBV25-1 combines with J gene TRBJ2-4; D remains unclear. Deletions cut 3 bases from V and 5 bases from J, with 8 bases between. The CDR3 runs to 13 residues. From germline, CDR1 is MGHDK and CDR2 SYGVNS. The CDR3 nucleotides are TGTGCCAGCAGTGATTGGACCCAAAACATTCAGTACTTC. Amino acid sequence: CASSDWTQNIQYF.

The chain carries TRBV6-1 and TRBJ1-1; 7 bases are shared with TRBD1. Germline assignment: CDR1 MNHNS and CDR2 SASEGT. The ends lost 6 bases at V and 4 bases at J; junction bases unmatched: 8. CDR3 size: 14 residues. Here the CDR3 reads CASRSRGSATEAFF. In DNA form, the CDR3 reads TGTGCCAGCAGAAGCAGGGGGTCTGCCACTGAAGCTTTCTTT.

This clone was observed once. CDR3 in amino acids: CASSQGTGANQPQHF. The DNA for the CDR3 is TGTGCCAGCAGCCAAGGGACAGGGGCCAATCAGCCCCAGCATTTT. The V gene is TRBV7-9, the J gene TRBJ1-5; the match to TRBD1 covers 10 bases. This CDR3 has 15 residues. V was pared by 5 bases and J by 3 bases, with 4 bases of the junction left unmatched. Germline V gives CDR1 SEHNR, CDR2 FQNEAQ (reference sequence).

J is TRBJ2-7 and V is TRBV4-1; 10 bases map to TRBD1. This CDR3 region has 15 residues. Trimming took 2 bases from V and 2 from J; bases not matched to a gene: 3. Germline CDR1 reads MGHRA; CDR2 reads YSYEKL. The CDR3 sequence is CASSQSGTGAYEQYF. The CDR3 DNA is TGCGCCAGCAGCCAATCCGGGACAGGGGCCTACGAGCAGTACTTC.

The genes are TRBV28 and TRBJ1-1; possibly TRBD1 for D (5 bases). V was clipped by 5 bases and J by 5 bases, with 15 bases between them. This CDR3 comprises 14 residues. Germline CDR1 and CDR2: MDHEN and SYDVKM. The CDR3 protein is CASSPGGEGTEAFF. In DNA, the CDR3 is TGTGCCAGCAGTCCCGGGGGGGAGGGGACTGAAGCTTTCTTT.

V gene TRBV4-2 combines with J gene TRBJ2-3, with D hard to call. This CDR3 contains 15 residues. The V end lost 4 bases, the J end lost 0 bases, and 11 bases lay between the germline ends. The V gene's germline CDR1 is LGHNA and CDR2 YNFKEQ. This chain's CDR3 is CASSPPTISTDTQYF. In nucleotides, the CDR3 is TGTGCCAGCAGCCCACCGACCATTAGCACAGATACGCAGTATTTT.